These 16 T cell receptor beta chains were all obtained from the same sample, sequenced in a study of T cells after yellow fever vaccination. TCRdb re-called the 5' RACE reads with MiXCR, one entry per CDR3 protein. Here the sample spans approximately 300,000 distinct CDR3 sequences, around a tenth being singletons. The specimen comprised CD4+ T cells sorted from PBMCs, sampled 45 days after the yellow fever booster vaccination. The receptors were gathered from a man in his late teens or twenties who received the YFV17D yellow fever vaccine.

The CDR3 DNA reads TGCGCCAGCAGCCAAGTTTATGAGACTTCAGATACGCAGTATTTT. This encodes CASSQVYETSDTQYF. V is TRBV4-3 and J is TRBJ2-3; no clear D gene. CDR1 and CDR2 from the germline V gene are LGHNA and YSLEER. Trimming removed 1 base from V and 4 bases from J, with 12 bases in between. The length of the CDR3 is 15 residues.

This clonotype has more than one count but fewer than ten. The chain carries TRBV15 and TRBJ1-5, with 7 bases lining up with TRBD1. V lost 0 bases, J lost 9 bases, and 5 bases stayed unmatched. The germline CDR1 and CDR2 sequences are LNHNV and YYDKDF (reference sequence). The CDR3 consists of 14 residues. The CDR3 spells CATSRDQGDGPQHF. The CDR3 region has the DNA TGTGCCACCAGCAGAGATCAGGGGGATGGGCCCCAGCATTTT.

This clonotype was observed a handful of times. This rearrangement joins TRBV7-2 to TRBJ2-3; D tentatively fits TRBD1 or TRBD2 (6 bases each). Germline V gene sequence: CDR1 SGHTA, CDR2 FQGNSA. The CDR3 has 16 residues. V lost 2 bases to trimming and J lost 2 bases, with 14 bases between them. The CDR3, as DNA: TGTGCCAGCAGCTTATGGAAAGGGGGGCCCACAGATACGCAGTATTTT. Translated: CASSLWKGGPTDTQYF.

This clonotype was counted between two and nine times. The genes are TRBV11-3 and TRBJ2-2; the match to TRBD1 covers 9 bases. The CDR3 runs 16 residues. V shed 2 bases and J 5 bases; nucleotides not matched to a gene: 6. The germline V gene has CDR1 SGHNT and CDR2 YENEEA. CDR3 DNA sequence: TGTGCCAGCAGCTTAACACAGGGGGCACAGACCGGGGAGCTGTTTTTT. It specifies CASSLTQGAQTGELFF.

The rearrangement links TRBV9 to TRBJ2-1; 14 nucleotides match TRBD2. V gave up 3 bases and J gave up 7 bases; unmatched junction bases: 3. The CDR3 contains 15 residues. CDR1 is SGDLS and CDR2 is YYNGEE in the germline V gene. Written as DNA, the CDR3 is TGTGCCAGCAGCGCCGGACTAGCGGGGGGAAATGAGCAGTTCTTC. It translates to CASSAGLAGGNEQFF.

There are a few counts of this clonotype. The chain links TRBV7-8 to TRBJ2-7; TRBD2 might be the D (7 bases). The V gene's germline CDR1 is SGHVS and CDR2 FQNEAQ. Between the trimmed V and J ends, which lost 2 bases and 6 bases, there was a span of 14 bases. The CDR3 loop spans 14 amino acids. In DNA form, the CDR3 reads TGTGCCAGCAGCTTATGGACGGGGGGCAGCGAGCAGTACGTC. Its translation: CASSLWTGGSEQYV.

This chain joins TRBV18 and TRBJ1-1; D remains ambiguous. This CDR3 contains 14 residues. CDR1 is KGHSH, CDR2 LQKENI, per germline. V lost 3 bases and J 6 bases, leaving 14 bases between the germline ends. The CDR3 DNA reads TGTGCCAGCTCACCGGTAAGCATTGGCGCTGAAGCTTTCTTT. Its protein product is CASSPVSIGAEAFF.

The rearrangement links TRBV12-3 or TRBV12-4 to TRBJ2-3; 8 nucleotides agree with TRBD1. The CDR3 spans 12 residues. Trimming removed 7 bases from V and 5 bases from J; junction bases left unmatched: 2. In DNA, the CDR3 is TGTGCCAGCACGGGGACAGGAGATACGCAGTATTTT. Its translation is CASTGTGDTQYF.

This clonotype was observed many times. V is TRBV29-1 and J is TRBJ2-3; either TRBD1 or TRBD2 may fit D (5 bases each). The CDR3 spans 11 residues. Germline values: CDR1 SQVTM, CDR2 ANQGSEA. V was trimmed by 6 bases and J by 6 bases, leaving 10 bases between them. DNA for the CDR3: TGCAGCGTGAGGGGTTCTGATACGCAGTATTTT. Translation: CSVRGSDTQYF.

This clonotype was found a few times. J is TRBJ2-5 and V is TRBV5-1; the D gene is possibly TRBD2 (5 bases). The length of the CDR3 is 12 residues. Germline assignment: CDR1 SGHRS and CDR2 YFSETQ. Trimming pared 6 bases from V and 4 bases from J, leaving 10 bases between. CDR3 nucleotide sequence: TGCGCCAGCAAGTTCGAGGGAGAGACCCAGTACTTC. Its translation: CASKFEGETQYF. The full variable domain, with the rest looked up from reference TRBV5-1 and TRBJ2-5, is KAGVTQTPRYLIKTRGQQVTLSCSPISGHRSVSWYQQTPGQGLQFLFEYFSETQRNKGNFPGRFSGRQFSNSRSEMNVSTLELGDSALYLCASKFEGETQYFGPGTRLLVL.

This rearrangement joins TRBV7-9 to TRBJ2-1; D not certain. The germline V and J ends were trimmed by 6 bases and 7 bases, with 16 bases remaining between them. The germline V gene has CDR1 SEHNR and CDR2 FQNEAQ (reference sequence). This CDR3 has 14 residues. The CDR3 nucleotides are TGTGCCAGCAGTTCTGACCGACTGGGGAATGAGCAGTTCTTC. Protein: CASSSDRLGNEQFF.

The V and J genes are TRBV5-1 and TRBJ2-3, with 12 bases matching TRBD2. Germline values: CDR1 SGHRS, CDR2 YFSETQ. The CDR3 runs to 17 residues. J lost 7 bases, V lost 4 bases, and 13 bases had no gene match. The CDR3 DNA reads TGCGCCAGCAGCCAAGGACTAGCGGGGCGAATGATGAATACGCAGTATTTT. It yields the protein CASSQGLAGRMMNTQYF.

A few counts support this clonotype. The chain joins TRBV18 to TRBJ1-4, with D tentatively TRBD1 (5 bases). The V end lost 3 bases, the J end lost 5 bases, and 10 bases lay between the germline ends. CDR3 length: 14 residues. CDR1 is KGHSH and CDR2 is LQKENI in the germline V gene. CDR3 nucleotides: TGTGCCAGCTCACCCGGGACCCGGAATGAAAAACTGTTTTTT. As protein: CASSPGTRNEKLFF.

The chain joins TRBV5-1 to TRBJ1-1; D is undetermined. CDR3 size: 14 residues. Germline V gene lookup returns CDR1 SGHRS and CDR2 YFSETQ. V lost 3 bases to trimming and J lost 2 bases, with 11 bases between them. The chain's CDR3 is CASSSLRGNTEAFF. The CDR3 nucleotides read TGCGCCAGCAGCTCCTTGCGGGGTAACACTGAAGCTTTCTTT.

The gene calls are TRBV6-2 or TRBV6-3 and TRBJ2-6; perhaps TRBD1 as D (5 bases). CDR1 and CDR2 (germline): MNHEY, SVGEGT. The ends were cut back, 2 bases at V and 2 bases at J, with 7 bases in the middle. The CDR3 totals 15 residues. In nucleotides, the CDR3 is TGTGCCAGCAGTTACGGGGCGGCTGGGGCCAACGTCCTGACTTTC. Translated: CASSYGAAGANVLTF.

There are a few counts of this clonotype. The rearrangement joins TRBV5-1 to TRBJ2-3, with 9 bases identical to TRBD1. CDR3 size: 16 residues. Looked up from germline, CDR1 is SGHRS and CDR2 is YFSETQ. After removal of 3 bases from V and 3 bases from J, the junction contained 8 bases not matched to a gene. The CDR3 sequence: CASSSSGTGPTDTQYF. The CDR3 DNA follows: TGCGCCAGCAGCTCCTCCGGGACAGGGCCGACAGATACGCAGTATTTT.